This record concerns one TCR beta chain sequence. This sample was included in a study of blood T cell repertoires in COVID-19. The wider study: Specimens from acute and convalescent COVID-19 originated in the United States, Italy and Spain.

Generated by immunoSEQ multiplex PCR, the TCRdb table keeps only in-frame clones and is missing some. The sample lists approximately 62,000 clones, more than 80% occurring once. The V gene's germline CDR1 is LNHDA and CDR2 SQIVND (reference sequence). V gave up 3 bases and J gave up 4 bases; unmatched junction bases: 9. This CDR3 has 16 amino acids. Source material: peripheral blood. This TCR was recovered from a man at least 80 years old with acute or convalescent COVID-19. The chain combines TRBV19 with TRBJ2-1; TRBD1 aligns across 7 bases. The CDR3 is CASSISTTGQYNEQFF. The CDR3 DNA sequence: TGTGCCAGTAGTATCTCCACGACAGGGCAGTACAATGAGCAGTTCTTC.